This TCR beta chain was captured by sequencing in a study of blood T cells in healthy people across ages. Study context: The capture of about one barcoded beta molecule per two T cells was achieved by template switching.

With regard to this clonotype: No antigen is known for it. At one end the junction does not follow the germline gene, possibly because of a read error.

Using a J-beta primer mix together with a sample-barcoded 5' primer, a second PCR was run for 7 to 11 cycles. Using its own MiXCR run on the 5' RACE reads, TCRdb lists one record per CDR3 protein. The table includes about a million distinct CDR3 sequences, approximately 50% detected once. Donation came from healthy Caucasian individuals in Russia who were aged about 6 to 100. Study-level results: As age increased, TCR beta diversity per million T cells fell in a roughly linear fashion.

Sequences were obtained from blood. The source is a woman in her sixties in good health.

DNA of the CDR3: TGTGTCAGCAGTTTAATAGGGGCGCGGCCCGGGACCTATGGCTACACCTTC. Its translation is CVSSLIGARPGTYGYTF. The genes are TRBV28 and TRBJ1-2; weak D call: TRBD1 (5 bases). CDR1 is MDHEN, CDR2 SYDVKM, per germline. The CDR3 sequence is 17 residues long.